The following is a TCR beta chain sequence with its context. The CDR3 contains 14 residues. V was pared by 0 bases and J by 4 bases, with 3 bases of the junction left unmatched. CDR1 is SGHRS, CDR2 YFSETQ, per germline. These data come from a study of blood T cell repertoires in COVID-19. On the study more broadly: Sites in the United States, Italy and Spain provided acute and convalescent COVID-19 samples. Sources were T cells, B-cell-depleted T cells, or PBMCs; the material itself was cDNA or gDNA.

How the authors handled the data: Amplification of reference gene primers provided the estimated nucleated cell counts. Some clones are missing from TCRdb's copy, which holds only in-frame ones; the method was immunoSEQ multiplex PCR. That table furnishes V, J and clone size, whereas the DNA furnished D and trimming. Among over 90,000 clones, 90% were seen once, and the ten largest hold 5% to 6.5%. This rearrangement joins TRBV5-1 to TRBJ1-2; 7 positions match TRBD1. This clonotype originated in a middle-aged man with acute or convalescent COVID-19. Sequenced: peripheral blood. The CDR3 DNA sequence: TGCGCCAGCAGCTTGGTTACAGGGGTCTATGGCTACACCTTC. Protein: CASSLVTGVYGYTF. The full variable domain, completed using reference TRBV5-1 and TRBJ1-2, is KAGVTQTPRYLIKTRGQQVTLSCSPISGHRSVSWYQQTPGQGLQFLFEYFSETQRNKGNFPGRFSGRQFSNSRSEMNVSTLELGDSALYLCASSLVTGVYGYTFGSGTRLTVV.